The T cell receptor beta chain under discussion was sequenced for a study of shared clonotypes between healthy human individuals. Comment on this clone: What it binds is not known.

Tens of thousands of T cell genomes (around 200 ng DNA) went into each sorted-subset replicate. Here immunoSEQ multiplex PCR was the method, and the copy in TCRdb shows in-frame clones only, minus some. The sample yields some 2.1 million clones, about 93% seen once. Study-level points and caveats: Non-shared clonotypes were found to have lower generation probabilities than the clonotypes that were shared by all four of the sorted-subset donors.

Selected positively for CCR7 and CD45RO-negative, naive CD8 cells excluded terminally differentiated effector memory CD45RA+ cells. CDR1 is SGHVS and CDR2 is FNYEAQ in the germline V gene. The CDR3 loop spans 13 amino acids. V dropped 4 bases and J dropped 4 bases, with 11 bases sitting between them. Sequenced sample: naive CD8+ T cells from PBMCs. The clonotype comes from a man younger than 35 in good health. Some clones in this sample may be carry-over from other donors' samples. The chain is built from TRBV7-6 and TRBJ2-7; D unclear. In DNA, the CDR3 is TGTGCCAGCAGCTCAGTGCCCCAATACGAGCAGTACTTC. This codes for CASSSVPQYEQYF.